This record looks at one T cell receptor beta chain sequence and its context. The sample originates from a study of blood T cell repertoires in COVID-19. In the study overall: The origin of the acute and convalescent COVID-19 samples was the United States, Italy and Spain. In each case, the material was cDNA or gDNA derived from T cells, B-cell-depleted T cells, or PBMCs.

Here immunoSEQ multiplex PCR was the method, and the copy in TCRdb shows in-frame clones only, minus some. The data show 180,000 or so clones, around 86% seen once. Trimming removed 6 bases from V and 6 bases from J, with 15 bases in between. Germline V gene lookup returns CDR1 MDHEN and CDR2 SYDVKM. The CDR3 loop spans 13 amino acids. Sequences were obtained from peripheral blood. This clonotype was sampled from a man aged 70 or older with acute or convalescent COVID-19. The V gene is TRBV28, the J gene TRBJ2-7; D unclear. CDR3 sequence (DNA): TGTGCCAGCAGCCGCCCCACTTCAGGCGAGCAGTACTTC. Residues: CASSRPTSGEQYF.